One TCR beta chain is described in this entry. No antigen is known for it. Other DNA sequences in this sample translate to the same CDR3. The data were obtained in a study of cytomegalovirus exposure and HLA in healthy donors. The length of the CDR3 is 14 residues. Germline trimming cut 2 bases from V and 4 bases from J; bases unmatched to any gene: 1. CDR1 and CDR2 (germline): SGHRS, YFSETQ. The study ran its PCR with 60 Vbeta and 13 Jbeta primers. In the study's own analysis: A follow-up analysis tallied around 80 million unique TCR beta chains, roughly 9.9 million shared. The protocol was immunoSEQ multiplex PCR, while the TCRdb copy is restricted to in-frame clones and leaves out a portion. V and J calls and clone size are copied from that table; D and trimming were computed from the DNA. The profile covers roughly 290,000 clones, with around nine tenths appearing a single time and more than 2% taken by the ten largest.

Regarding the study as a whole: It was confirmed in vitro that a few of the CMV-associated chains were specific for CMV antigens. In an earlier analysis, about 90% or about 30%: the productive usage of most TCR beta V segments.

The sequence derives from a woman aged 18-35 years in good health and CMV-seronegative. Sequenced input: PBMCs. The V and J genes are TRBV5-1 and TRBJ1-4; 8 positions agree with TRBD1. The DNA for the CDR3 is TGCGCCAGCAGCTTAGGACAGGGTAATGAAAAACTGTTTTTT. Amino acid sequence: CASSLGQGNEKLFF.